This TCR beta chain derives from a study of blood T cell repertoires in COVID-19. Study-level information: The cDNA or gDNA used as material had been derived from T cells, B-cell-depleted T cells, or PBMCs.

In germline, CDR1 is MNHEY, CDR2 SVGEGT. J was trimmed by 5 bases and V by 2 bases; bases with no gene match: 4. The CDR3 is 14 residues long. Original processing methods: Reference gene primer amplification gave nucleated cell count estimates. The repertoire was sequenced with immunoSEQ multiplex PCR; TCRdb's copy has only in-frame clones and lacks some. V and J calls plus clone size are reproduced from that table; the DNA served to infer D and trimming. The sample shows about 150,000 clones, approximately 82% of them seen only once. This sequence joins TRBV6-2 or TRBV6-3 and TRBJ1-1, with TRBD1 matching 8 bases. Sequencing used peripheral blood. The sequence derives from a human donor with acute or convalescent COVID-19. The donor label of this sample is uncertain. The DNA for the CDR3 is TGTGCCAGCAGTTACAGGACAGGGCGTACTGAAGCTTTCTTT. Translating gives CASSYRTGRTEAFF.